Following are 21 T cell receptor beta chains from one sample sequenced in a study of blood T cell repertoires in COVID-19. Repertoires were generated with immunoSEQ multiplex PCR, while TCRdb's copy carries only in-frame clones and drops some. The repertoire has 55,000 to 75,000 clones, about 88% of them found once; the top ten carry more than 6%. The source material was peripheral blood. These receptors all come from a human donor with active COVID-19. The donor label of this sample is uncertain.

J is TRBJ1-2 and V is TRBV7-9, with unresolved D. The V and J ends lost 6 bases and 8 bases respectively, with 13 bases between them. The CDR3 extends over 12 amino acids. Germline-derived CDR1 and CDR2 are SEHNR and FQNEAQ (reference sequence). The CDR3 DNA reads TGTGCCAGCAGGTACACGGGTGACGGCTACACCTTC. This codes for CASRYTGDGYTF.

The V gene is TRBV3-1 (or the pseudogene TRBV3-2), the J gene TRBJ2-7; TRBD1 might be the D (5 bases). CDR1 and CDR2 (germline): LGHDT, YNNKEL (reference sequence). V was pared by 6 bases and J by 3 bases, with 9 bases between. The CDR3 totals 12 residues. This CDR3 is CASSRQNYEQYF. CDR3 DNA: TGTGCCAGCAGTCGACAGAACTACGAGCAGTACTTC.

The gene calls are TRBV18 and TRBJ1-2, with D unclear. The CDR3 length is 13 residues. V gave up 2 bases and J gave up 2 bases, with 6 bases separating them. Germline CDR1 reads KGHSH; CDR2 reads LQKENI. The CDR3, as DNA: TGTGCCAGCTCACCAAGCAAGAACTATGGCTACACCTTC. Its translation: CASSPSKNYGYTF.

This chain links TRBV29-1 with TRBJ1-3, with a weak D call TRBD1 (6 bases). The V end was cut by 6 bases, the J end by 3 bases, with 15 bases between. CDR1 is SQVTM, CDR2 ANQGSEA, per germline. The CDR3 totals 14 residues. CDR3 residues: CSVATGKGGNTIYF. The CDR3 nucleotides read TGCAGCGTCGCAACAGGGAAAGGTGGAAACACCATATATTTT.

The chain uses TRBV5-1 and TRBJ1-5; D gene unclear. From germline, CDR1 is SGHRS and CDR2 YFSETQ. The ends were cut back, 3 bases at V and 4 bases at J, with 11 bases in the middle. This CDR3 has 14 residues. CDR3 residues: CASSSGMGNQPQHF. CDR3 bases: TGCGCCAGCAGCTCGGGGATGGGGAATCAGCCCCAGCATTTT.

The genes are TRBV19 and TRBJ2-1; no firm D call. Trimming removed 5 bases at V and 7 bases at J, with 9 bases between. Germline CDR1 reads LNHDA; CDR2 reads SQIVND (reference sequence). This CDR3 has 12 amino acids. The CDR3 loop reads CASSPTPNEQFF. The CDR3 DNA is TGTGCCAGTAGTCCGACACCGAATGAGCAGTTCTTC. The full variable domain, in which reference TRBV19 and TRBJ2-1 provide the parts outside the CDR3, is DGGITQSPKYLFRKEGQNVTLSCEQNLNHDAMYWYRQDPGQGLRLIYYSQIVNDFQKGDIAEGYSVSREKKESFPLTVTSAQKNPTAFYLCASSPTPNEQFFGPGTRLTVL.

The chain couples TRBV11-2 to TRBJ1-3, with D hard to call. CDR1 is SGHAT and CDR2 is FQNNGV in the germline V gene. The CDR3 is made up of 14 amino acids. The V gene lost 3 bases and the J gene lost 0 bases, with 6 bases spanning the gap. CDR3 bases: TGTGCCAGCAGCTTTATGAGCTCTGGAAACACCATATATTTT. Protein sequence: CASSFMSSGNTIYF.

This chain joins TRBV5-1 and TRBJ2-5; tentative D call: TRBD1 (5 bases). This CDR3 is built from 12 residues. The V end was cut by 3 bases, the J end by 4 bases, with 7 bases between. Germline V lookup: CDR1 SGHRS, CDR2 YFSETQ. The CDR3 sequence is CASSSGLETQYF. The CDR3 nucleotides read TGCGCCAGCAGCTCAGGGCTAGAGACCCAGTACTTC.

This chain joins TRBV19 and TRBJ2-2; D is unresolved. V gave up 2 bases and J gave up 6 bases, with 10 bases separating them. The CDR3 loop spans 14 amino acids. Germline CDR1 reads LNHDA; CDR2 reads SQIVND (reference sequence). The CDR3 sequence is CASSILVVAGELFF. Here the CDR3 DNA reads TGTGCCAGTAGTATACTAGTTGTTGCCGGGGAGCTGTTTTTT. Full variable domain (missing parts from reference TRBV19 and TRBJ2-2): DGGITQSPKYLFRKEGQNVTLSCEQNLNHDAMYWYRQDPGQGLRLIYYSQIVNDFQKGDIAEGYSVSREKKESFPLTVTSAQKNPTAFYLCASSILVVAGELFFGEGSRLTVL.

This chain joins TRBV28 and TRBJ1-6; no definite D call. CDR3 length: 14 residues. V was cut by 7 bases and J by 5 bases, with 12 bases left in between. Germline values: CDR1 MDHEN, CDR2 SYDVKM. Here the CDR3 DNA reads TGTGCCAGCACCGCCCTAATCCATAATTCACCCCTCCACTTT. Translation: CASTALIHNSPLHF.

The rearrangement uses TRBV19 and TRBJ2-5; 7 nucleotides match TRBD1. The CDR3 covers 14 residues. J gave up 3 bases and V 6 bases, and 7 bases lay outside the gene matches. CDR1 is LNHDA and CDR2 is SQIVND in the germline V gene (reference sequence). CDR3 DNA: TGTGCCAGTAGCGCCGGGACAGAAGAAGAGACCCAGTACTTC. It encodes CASSAGTEEETQYF.

This chain connects TRBV10-3 to TRBJ2-1; 9 positions agree with TRBD2. Trimming at V came to 6 bases and at J to 7 bases, leaving 10 bases not matched to a gene. CDR3 length: 15 residues. Germline V gene sequence: CDR1 ENHRY, CDR2 SYGVKD. The chain's CDR3 is CAISYAGTSLNEQFF. The DNA of the CDR3 is TGTGCCATCAGCTATGCCGGGACTAGCCTGAATGAGCAGTTCTTC.

This rearrangement joins TRBV29-1 to TRBJ2-7, with 11 bases identical to TRBD2. Germline assignment: CDR1 SQVTM and CDR2 ANQGSEA. V was clipped by 1 base and J by 2 bases; unmatched bases: 10. The CDR3 contains 17 residues. The chain's CDR3 is CSVEGPTSGTSTYEQYF. The CDR3 region has the DNA TGCAGCGTTGAAGGCCCGACTAGCGGGACTTCCACCTACGAGCAGTACTTC.

The gene calls are TRBV6-2 or TRBV6-3 and TRBJ1-3; 8 bases are shared with TRBD1. J lost 0 bases, V lost 5 bases, and 6 bases had no gene match. Germline V lookup: CDR1 MNHEY, CDR2 SVGEGT. This CDR3 contains 16 residues. The CDR3 reads CASSPQGVISGNTIYF. CDR3 nucleotide sequence: TGTGCCAGCAGTCCACAGGGGGTCATCTCTGGAAACACCATATATTTT.

The rearrangement links TRBV7-2 to TRBJ2-1; D might be TRBD1 (5 bases). The CDR3 has 15 amino acids. V lost 3 bases and J lost 3, with 12 bases in between. Germline loops: CDR1 SGHTA, CDR2 FQGNSA. This CDR3 reads CASSLTKGFYNEQFF. The CDR3 DNA is TGTGCCAGCAGCTTGACCAAGGGGTTCTACAATGAGCAGTTCTTC.

The count of this clone is one. The chain employs TRBV7-3 and TRBJ1-1, with 9 bases matching TRBD1. V lost 5 bases to trimming and J lost 5 bases; unmatched junction nucleotides: 3. Looked up from germline, CDR1 is SGHTA and CDR2 is FQGTGA. The CDR3 contains 13 residues. For the CDR3, the DNA is TGTGCCAGCAGCAAACAGGGGGCGACTGAAGCTTTCTTT. Amino acid sequence: CASSKQGATEAFF.

The V and J genes are TRBV11-3 and TRBJ2-1; D is unresolved. The CDR3 covers 14 residues. Trimming removed 0 bases at V and 10 bases at J, with 13 bases between. Germline lookup yields CDR1 SGHNT and CDR2 YENEEA. In DNA form, the CDR3 reads TGTGCCAGCAGCTTAGAGGTCACTGAGTCCGAGCAGTTCTTC. Protein product: CASSLEVTESEQFF.

V is TRBV10-3 and J is TRBJ2-7, with 9 bases aligning to TRBD1. Trimming cost V 0 bases and J 5 bases; bases outside gene matches: 5. Per germline, CDR1 ENHRY and CDR2 SYGVKD. This CDR3 has 15 amino acids. CDR3 sequence: CAISESTGGENEQYF. In DNA form, the CDR3 reads TGTGCCATCAGTGAGTCGACAGGGGGGGAAAACGAGCAGTACTTC.

This sequence joins TRBV6-6 and TRBJ1-5; no firm D call. Germline CDR1 reads MNHNY; CDR2 reads SVGAGI (reference sequence). Trimming took off 5 bases at V and 1 base at J, with 15 bases between the two ends. This CDR3 contains 16 residues. The CDR3 loop is CASSQSDGESNQPQHF. CDR3 nucleotides: TGTGCCAGCAGTCAATCGGACGGGGAGAGCAATCAGCCCCAGCATTTT.

The chain uses TRBV6-6 and TRBJ2-4; 10 bases are a match to TRBD1. This CDR3 comprises 15 residues. J lost 6 bases, V lost 4 bases, and 6 bases had no gene match. In germline, CDR1 is MNHNY, CDR2 SVGAGI (reference sequence). The CDR3 DNA reads as TGTGCCAGCAGTTCCCCGGACAGGGGGAGAAACATTCAGTACTTC. Protein sequence: CASSSPDRGRNIQYF.

The gene calls are TRBV7-2 and TRBJ2-3, with no clear D. The CDR3 runs to 13 residues. From germline, CDR1 is SGHTA and CDR2 FQGNSA. V was trimmed by 1 base and J by 3 bases, leaving 5 bases between them. The CDR3 coding sequence is TGTGCCAGCAGCTTAGAACTAACAGATACGCAGTATTTT. Its translation: CASSLELTDTQYF.